What follows are 25 T cell receptor beta chains derived from one specimen sequenced in a study of blood T cell repertoires in COVID-19. Data came from immunoSEQ multiplex PCR; TCRdb stores just in-frame clones and leaves some out. Of about 45,000 clones listed, roughly 90% were seen once; the top ten hold roughly 25%. The sequenced material came from peripheral blood. The receptors here all came from a woman older than 75 in a cohort sampled during active or convalescent COVID-19.

This chain links TRBV9 with TRBJ2-1; the match to TRBD1 covers 7 bases. With 0 bases clipped from V and 10 bases from J, the junction kept 7 bases outside the gene matches. CDR1 is SGDLS, CDR2 YYNGEE, per germline. CDR3 length equals 14 residues. Here the CDR3 reads CASSVAYRGDEQFF. CDR3 DNA: TGTGCCAGCAGCGTAGCTTACAGGGGAGACGAGCAGTTCTTC.

The rearrangement uses TRBV2 and TRBJ2-5, with D perhaps matching TRBD2 (5 bases). There are 14 residues in the CDR3. Germline V gives CDR1 SNHLY, CDR2 FYNNEI. V lost 5 bases to trimming and J lost 7 bases, with 17 bases between them. The CDR3 region is CASSKEVPDATQYF. The DNA for the CDR3 is TGTGCCAGCAGTAAGGAGGTTCCTGACGCGACCCAGTACTTC.

The CDR3 reads CASSVDIGNTIYF. The CDR3 nucleotides are TGTGCCAGCAGCGTGGACATCGGAAACACCATATATTTT. This chain links TRBV7-9 with TRBJ1-3, with D perhaps matching TRBD1 (5 bases). CDR3 length: 13 amino acids. With 5 bases removed from V and 4 bases from J, the gap between germline ends came to 9 bases. CDR1 is SEHNR, CDR2 FQNEAQ, per germline (reference sequence).

The J gene is TRBJ1-2, the V gene TRBV6-5; possibly TRBD1 for D (6 bases). Looked up from germline, CDR1 is MNHEY and CDR2 is SVGAGI. The CDR3 is 15 residues long. Trimming left V 3 bases short and J 2 bases short, with 13 bases between. CDR3 loop: CASSYAGGRNYGYTF. The CDR3, as DNA: TGTGCCAGCAGTTATGCCGGGGGGCGCAACTATGGCTACACCTTC.

The chain carries TRBV11-2 and TRBJ2-3, with D maybe TRBD2 (6 bases). CDR3 length: 18 amino acids. Germline CDR1 SGHAT, CDR2 FQNNGV. V gave up 4 bases and J gave up 0 bases, with 20 bases separating them. The CDR3 sequence: CASSSDNVGTGSTDTQYF. CDR3 sequence (DNA): TGTGCCAGCAGCTCAGACAATGTGGGGACTGGTAGCACAGATACGCAGTATTTT.

The chain combines TRBV10-3 with TRBJ1-6, with a tentative D call TRBD1 (6 bases). The CDR3 spans 16 residues. Germline V lookup: CDR1 ENHRY, CDR2 SYGVKD. Between the trimmed V and J ends, which lost 4 bases and 3 bases, there was a span of 13 bases. CDR3 amino acids: CAISAEGGHYNSPLHF. CDR3 coding DNA: TGTGCCATCAGTGCCGAGGGGGGGCACTATAATTCACCCCTCCACTTT.

The chain combines TRBV4-1 with TRBJ2-5; 9 nucleotides line up with TRBD2. Per germline, CDR1 MGHRA and CDR2 YSYEKL. The CDR3 spans 17 residues. J lost 0 bases, V lost 0 bases, and 5 bases had no gene match. The CDR3 DNA reads TGCGCCAGCAGCCAAGAAATCCCTAGCGGGAACCAAGAGACCCAGTACTTC. This codes for CASSQEIPSGNQETQYF.

V gene TRBV2 combines with J gene TRBJ1-2, with a weak D call TRBD1 (5 bases). CDR1 is SNHLY and CDR2 is FYNNEI in the germline V gene. The CDR3 covers 13 residues. Trimming stripped 3 bases from V and 7 bases from J, with 12 bases between. This chain's CDR3 is CASSDQGRVGYTF. As DNA, the CDR3 is TGTGCCAGCAGTGACCAGGGCCGGGTTGGCTACACCTTC.

The V call is TRBV5-5, the J call TRBJ1-4; TRBD1 aligns across 10 bases. Germline lookup yields CDR1 SGHKS and CDR2 YYEKEE (reference sequence). Trimming took 4 bases from V and 5 from J; bases not matched to a gene: 2. This CDR3 region has 14 residues. The CDR3 DNA sequence: TGTGCCAGCAGCCCGGGACAGGGGAATGAAAAACTGTTTTTT. Translated, it gives CASSPGQGNEKLFF.

The chain links TRBV10-3 to TRBJ1-2, with a weak D call TRBD1 (5 bases). Germline CDR1 and CDR2: ENHRY and SYGVKD. The CDR3 totals 12 residues. Trimming shortened V by 4 bases and J by 4 bases, and 7 bases separated the two germline ends. CDR3 sequence reads: CAISGQSYGYTF. The CDR3 DNA reads as TGTGCCATCAGTGGACAGAGCTATGGCTACACCTTC.

The CDR3 nucleotides read TGTGCCAGCAGTTACGGAGGGACTAGATCCTACGAGCAGTACTTC. As protein: CASSYGGTRSYEQYF. The gene calls are TRBV6-5 and TRBJ2-7, with TRBD2 matching 8 bases. The junction had 4 bases not matched to a gene; V was cut back by 2 bases and J by 1 base. Germline V gene sequence: CDR1 MNHEY, CDR2 SVGAGI. The CDR3 length is 15 residues.

The chain employs TRBV5-1 and TRBJ2-1; 9 positions agree with TRBD1. The germline CDR1 and CDR2 sequences are SGHRS and YFSETQ. The CDR3 runs to 14 residues. V shed 3 bases, J shed 9 bases, and the junction held 7 bases outside the gene matches. The CDR3 reads CASSWVTGGGEQFF. The CDR3 DNA sequence: TGCGCCAGCAGCTGGGTCACAGGGGGCGGTGAGCAGTTCTTC.

This clone is a singleton in its sample. The chain has TRBV24-1 and TRBJ2-7; D perhaps matches TRBD1 (5 bases). V was shortened by 4 bases and J by 6 bases, with 15 bases between the two germline ends. Germline CDR1 reads KGHDR; CDR2 reads SFDVKD. The CDR3 sequence is 14 residues long. CDR3 DNA sequence: TGTGCCACCAGTGAGGGTCCACAGGTCGGCGAGCAGTACTTC. The encoded protein is CATSEGPQVGEQYF.

This chain connects TRBV10-1 to TRBJ1-6; D remains ambiguous. Deletions cut 6 bases from V and 8 bases from J, with 11 bases between. This CDR3 has 13 amino acids. Germline-derived CDR1 and CDR2 are WNHNN and SYGVQD (reference sequence). The CDR3 DNA sequence: TGCGCCAGCAGAAGGTCGCGGGATTCACCCCTCCACTTT. This codes for CASRRSRDSPLHF.

The gene calls are TRBV5-4 and TRBJ2-3, with unresolved D. The CDR3 sequence is 13 residues long. V was cut by 0 bases and J by 2 bases, with 4 bases left in between. The germline V gene has CDR1 SGHNT and CDR2 YYREEE (reference sequence). The CDR3, as DNA: TGTGCCAGCAGCTTGGGGGCCACAGATACGCAGTATTTT. The encoded protein is CASSLGATDTQYF.

The chain is built from TRBV2 and TRBJ1-1; D remains ambiguous. The CDR3 extends over 13 amino acids. V shed 7 bases and J shed 4 bases, with 13 bases lying between them. Germline V gene data show CDR1 as SNHLY and CDR2 as FYNNEI. CDR3 loop: CASTPQPGTEAFF. CDR3 in DNA: TGTGCCAGCACCCCTCAACCCGGCACTGAAGCTTTCTTT.

This clone was picked up a small number of times. The V gene is TRBV7-8, the J gene TRBJ2-1; 7 nucleotides line up with TRBD2. CDR1 is SGHVS and CDR2 is FQNEAQ in the germline V gene. V was clipped by 4 bases and J by 8 bases; unmatched bases: 11. The CDR3 is 15 amino acids. CDR3 amino acids: CASSSWGGLRYEQFF. The CDR3, as DNA: TGTGCCAGCAGCTCTTGGGGAGGGTTAAGGTATGAGCAGTTCTTC.

The rearrangement joins TRBV7-8 to TRBJ2-5, with a tentative D call TRBD1 (5 bases). The V end was cut by 1 base, the J end by 4 bases, with 13 bases between. CDR1 is SGHVS, CDR2 FQNEAQ, per germline. The CDR3 runs 15 residues. The CDR3 here is CASSLGGGTAETQYF. CDR3 nucleotides: TGTGCCAGCAGCTTAGGGGGCGGCACCGCAGAGACCCAGTACTTC. The whole variable domain, filled in from reference TRBV7-8 and TRBJ2-5, reads GAGVSQSPRYKVAKRGQDVALRCDPISGHVSLFWYQQALGQGPEFLTYFQNEAQLDKSGLPSDRFFAERPEGSVSTLKIQRTQQEDSAVYLCASSLGGGTAETQYFGPGTRLLVL.

The V call is TRBV2, the J call TRBJ1-5; a possible D gene is TRBD1 (6 bases). This CDR3 comprises 13 residues. Germline V gene data show CDR1 as SNHLY and CDR2 as FYNNEI. Trimming removed 6 bases at V and 7 bases at J, with 13 bases between. As DNA, the CDR3 is TGTGCCAGCAGCCGAGGGGGTTGGCAGCCCCAGCATTTT. Protein product: CASSRGGWQPQHF.

The table lists this clone with a few counts. This chain connects TRBV4-3 to TRBJ1-2; TRBD1 matches at 8 bases. The CDR3 extends over 16 amino acids. CDR1 and CDR2 (germline): LGHNA, YSLEER. V shed 0 bases, J shed 8 bases, and the junction held 11 bases outside the gene matches. The CDR3 nucleotides are TGCGCCAGCAGCCAAGATGGGGCAGGGGGCTTCCGGGGCTACACCTTC. Translating it yields CASSQDGAGGFRGYTF.

The genes are TRBV5-4 and TRBJ1-1, with a tentative D call TRBD1 (5 bases). The V and J ends lost 0 bases and 4 bases respectively, with 16 bases between them. This CDR3 contains 16 residues. Germline V gives CDR1 SGHNT, CDR2 YYREEE (reference sequence). The CDR3 coding sequence is TGTGCCAGCAGCTTGGCCGGAGGGGTTGGGGCCACTGAAGCTTTCTTT. Its protein is CASSLAGGVGATEAFF.

The chain couples TRBV30 to TRBJ1-2, with D perhaps matching TRBD1 (5 bases). This CDR3 contains 13 residues. V shed 2 bases and J shed 3 bases, with 10 bases lying between them. The V gene's germline CDR1 is GTSNPN and CDR2 SVGIG (reference sequence). CDR3 in amino acids: CAWSMGGDYGYTF. DNA for the CDR3: TGTGCCTGGAGTATGGGGGGGGACTATGGCTACACCTTC.

This chain links TRBV19 with TRBJ1-1; no clear D gene. This CDR3 spans 14 amino acids. Trimming stripped 1 base from V and 0 bases from J, with 6 bases between. The V gene's germline CDR1 is LNHDA and CDR2 SQIVND (reference sequence). The CDR3 region has the DNA TGTGCCAGTAGTATAGTAGGAGTGAACACTGAAGCTTTCTTT. It translates to CASSIVGVNTEAFF. Looking up the rest from reference TRBV19 and TRBJ1-1 gives the full variable domain: DGGITQSPKYLFRKEGQNVTLSCEQNLNHDAMYWYRQDPGQGLRLIYYSQIVNDFQKGDIAEGYSVSREKKESFPLTVTSAQKNPTAFYLCASSIVGVNTEAFFGQGTRLTVV.

The CDR3: CASSFSGGEGYTF. The CDR3 DNA follows: TGTGCCAGCAGCTTTTCAGGGGGCGAAGGCTACACCTTC. The rearrangement links TRBV5-4 to TRBJ1-2, with 8 bases matching TRBD1. Germline V CDR1 and CDR2: SGHNT, YYREEE (reference sequence). V dropped 2 bases and J dropped 8; count of bases not matched to a gene: 5. This CDR3 spans 13 amino acids.

The V call is TRBV29-1, the J call TRBJ1-2; tentatively, D is TRBD1 (5 bases). CDR3 length: 14 residues. CDR1 and CDR2 from the germline V gene are SQVTM and ANQGSEA. Between the trimmed V and J ends, which lost 4 bases and 0 bases, there was a span of 12 bases. CDR3 amino acids: CSVGPTVPNYGYTF. The CDR3 bases are TGCAGCGTTGGGCCGACAGTCCCTAACTATGGCTACACCTTC.